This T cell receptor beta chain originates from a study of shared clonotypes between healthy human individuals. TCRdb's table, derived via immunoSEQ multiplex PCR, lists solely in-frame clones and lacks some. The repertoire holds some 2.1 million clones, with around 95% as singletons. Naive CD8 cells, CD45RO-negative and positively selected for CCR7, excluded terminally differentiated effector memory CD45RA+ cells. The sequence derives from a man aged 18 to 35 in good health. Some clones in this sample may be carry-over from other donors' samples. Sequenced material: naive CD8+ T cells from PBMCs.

The CDR3 DNA reads TGTGCCAGCAGCCTTAACAGGGGTAAGGCTGAAGCTTTCTTT. As protein: CASSLNRGKAEAFF. The V and J genes are TRBV28 and TRBJ1-1, with 7 bases aligning to TRBD1. There are 14 residues in the CDR3. V lost 6 bases, J lost 6 bases, and 10 bases stayed unmatched. Germline V gives CDR1 MDHEN, CDR2 SYDVKM.